This record looks at one T cell receptor beta chain sequence and its context. What it binds is not known. This sample was taken from a study of regulatory T cells in long-lasting Graves disease. Study-level findings and limits: There was favoring of TRBV28, TRBJ1-2 and TRBJ2-5 in persistent disease. Researchers reported studying only peripheral blood, not thyroid tissue.

CDR3 regions were amplified by Arm-PCR using iRepertoire HTBI primers to build TCR beta libraries. The authors' processing: Segment identification across samples yielded 55 to 65 TRBV and approximately 15 TRBJ segments. TCRdb independently ran MiXCR on the multiplex PCR reads; one entry per CDR3 protein. In this record, the V and J calls reflect TCRdb's handling and not the investigators' own analysis. Of roughly 700,000 distinct CDR3 sequences listed, about 30% are singletons. V was clipped by 3 bases and J by 5 bases, with 16 bases between them. The CDR3 has 15 residues. The germline CDR1 and CDR2 sequences are MGHDK and SYGVNS. Stated time point: persistent/refractory GD, antithyroid drugs over 5 years with positive TRAb. Generation of the TCR library employed RNA extracted from PBMCs. Xi'an, China, was home to the endocrinology department that provided patients.

The source of this sequence is a female donor with Graves disease. V usage is TRBV25-1 and J usage is TRBJ1-1; possibly TRBD1 for D (5 bases). The material sequenced was peripheral blood mononuclear cells (PBMCs), taken when the disease was refractory, from a patient treated with antithyroid drugs. The DNA of the CDR3 is TGTGCCAGCAGTGATTCCCGGGACCGTGTGACTGAAGCTTTCTTT. Protein product: CASSDSRDRVTEAFF.